The sequence of this TCR beta chain was determined in a study of CD8 T cells in ankylosing spondylitis. Only a few counts were recorded for this clonotype. Its target is unknown. The CDR3 runs to 14 residues. Germline V gene sequence: CDR1 MNHEY, CDR2 SMNVEV (reference sequence). V was trimmed by 6 bases and J by 0 bases, leaving 9 bases between them. TCRdb independently ran MiXCR on the 5' RACE reads; one entry per CDR3 protein. The sample shows approximately 210,000 distinct CDR3 sequences, roughly 13% of them seen only once. Overall study results and limits: Several highly homologous variants made up a TCR beta motif, and this motif appeared characteristic of ankylosing spondylitis blood. Disease-linked clones bore a CD8+ phenotype and were relatively rare in peripheral blood.

The sample taken for sequencing was blood, either unsorted or a sorted T cell fraction (not recorded which). V gene TRBV27 combines with J gene TRBJ2-1; D gene uncertain. This clonotype originated in a male donor with ankylosing spondylitis or in good health (not recorded which). CDR3 coding DNA: TGTGCCAGCAGGCTAGGTAGCTCCTACAATGAGCAGTTCTTC. Its translation is CASRLGSSYNEQFF.